This T cell receptor beta chain originates from a study of blood T cell repertoires in COVID-19. Study-wide background: The United States, Italy and Spain were the sources of the acute and convalescent COVID-19 samples. In each case, the material was cDNA or gDNA derived from T cells, B-cell-depleted T cells, or PBMCs.

Original processing notes: Amplification from reference gene primers served as the basis for estimated nucleated cell counts. The table came from immunoSEQ multiplex PCR; TCRdb's copy has only in-frame clones and leaves some out. V and J calls and clone size are as listed in that table; D and trimming were resolved from the DNA. This table has 30,000 to 45,000 clones, 89% appearing once. CDR1 is KGHSH and CDR2 is LQKENI in the germline V gene. The CDR3 sequence is 15 residues long. V lost 6 bases and J lost 0, with 12 bases in between. Sequencing was done on a sample of peripheral blood. This receptor was obtained from a human donor in a cohort sampled during active COVID-19. The rearrangement uses TRBV18 and TRBJ1-5, with a possible D match to TRBD1 (6 bases). The CDR3 loop reads CASSPDRNSNQPQHF. CDR3 sequence (DNA): TGTGCCAGCTCCCCGGACAGAAATAGCAATCAGCCCCAGCATTTT.